What follows are 24 T cell receptor beta chains derived from one specimen sequenced in a study of blood T cell repertoires in COVID-19. Profiling relied on immunoSEQ multiplex PCR, and the TCRdb table lists in-frame clones only, not all of them. The sample lists 200,000 to 250,000 clones; 92% were seen once. Sequences were obtained from peripheral blood. All receptors come from a man in his 60s with COVID-19, enrolled during active disease.

This chain connects TRBV7-3 to TRBJ2-1; TRBD2 agrees at 8 bases. Germline loops: CDR1 SGHTA, CDR2 FQGTGA. V lost 4 bases, J lost 6 bases, and 2 bases stayed unmatched. The CDR3 loop spans 13 amino acids. The CDR3 sequence: CASSSRGANEQFF. The CDR3, as DNA: TGTGCCAGCAGCTCGCGGGGGGCCAATGAGCAGTTCTTC.

The chain combines TRBV13 with TRBJ2-3, with 10 positions matching TRBD1. V shed 4 bases, J shed 4 bases, and the junction held 8 bases outside the gene matches. The germline CDR1 and CDR2 sequences are PRHDT and FYEKMQ (reference sequence). The CDR3 sequence is 16 residues long. DNA of the CDR3: TGTGCCAGCAGCTCCAGAGACAGGGGGCGGTCAGATACGCAGTATTTT. It specifies CASSSRDRGRSDTQYF.

The chain is built from TRBV11-2 and TRBJ2-7, with a weak D call TRBD2 (6 bases). The V gene's germline CDR1 is SGHAT and CDR2 FQNNGV. CDR3 length: 15 residues. Trimming took off 5 bases at V and 5 bases at J, with 19 bases between the two ends. In DNA, the CDR3 is TGTGCCAGCAGCCTGGCCCACTTTGGGAGGAACGAGCAGTACTTC. It yields the protein CASSLAHFGRNEQYF.

The chain uses TRBV27 and TRBJ2-7; D not certain. CDR1 MNHEY and CDR2 SMNVEV come from the germline V gene (reference sequence). The CDR3 has 12 residues. The V and J ends lost 2 bases and 5 bases respectively, with 7 bases between them. Written as DNA, the CDR3 is TGTGCCAGCAGTTTAGAGCCGGACGAGCAGTACTTC. This translates into CASSLEPDEQYF.

The V gene is TRBV15, the J gene TRBJ1-6, with D unclear. The CDR3 spans 14 residues. V lost 0 bases, J lost 5 bases, and 5 bases lay in between. Germline-derived CDR1 and CDR2 are LNHNV and YYDKDF (reference sequence). CDR3 region: CATSRDQDNSPLHF. The CDR3 coding sequence is TGTGCCACCAGCAGAGATCAGGATAATTCACCCCTCCACTTT.

The chain joins TRBV19 to TRBJ2-6; 7 positions match TRBD2. V lost 2 bases and J lost 1; bases outside the gene matches: 2. The germline V gene has CDR1 LNHDA and CDR2 SQIVND (reference sequence). This CDR3 spans 16 amino acids. Written as DNA, the CDR3 is TGTGCCAGTAGTATACAGGGAGGGTCTGGGGCCAACGTCCTGACTTTC. Translated, it gives CASSIQGGSGANVLTF.

This sequence joins TRBV19 and TRBJ2-1; 10 bases are a match to TRBD1. This CDR3 is 17 amino acids long. The germline V gene encodes CDR1 LNHDA and CDR2 SQIVND (reference sequence). V lost 7 bases to trimming and J lost 7 bases; unmatched junction nucleotides: 16. CDR3 nucleotide sequence: TGTGCCAGTAAAATGGGCCCGGGACAGGGGTCTAGAAATGAGCAGTTCTTC. Translating it yields CASKMGPGQGSRNEQFF.

This chain uses TRBV10-3 with TRBJ2-2; weak D call: TRBD1 (5 bases). This CDR3 has 12 residues. Germline values: CDR1 ENHRY, CDR2 SYGVKD. The V end lost 8 bases, the J end lost 2 bases, and 6 bases lay between the germline ends. The CDR3 nucleotides read TGTGCCATCCAGGGTAACACCGGGGAGCTGTTTTTT. Protein: CAIQGNTGELFF.

The V call is TRBV7-9, the J call TRBJ2-1; 11 bases are shared with TRBD2. V shed 4 bases, J shed 10 bases, and the junction held 6 bases outside the gene matches. CDR3 length: 14 residues. CDR1 SEHNR and CDR2 FQNEAQ come from the germline V gene (reference sequence). The CDR3 here is CASSSDGLAGEQFF. For the CDR3, the DNA is TGTGCCAGCAGCTCCGATGGACTAGCGGGCGAGCAGTTCTTC.

The rearrangement links TRBV18 to TRBJ2-1, with a possible D match to TRBD1 (5 bases). CDR1 is KGHSH and CDR2 is LQKENI in the germline V gene. The CDR3 has 14 residues. Trimming stripped 3 bases from V and 0 bases from J, with 6 bases between. Here the CDR3 DNA reads TGTGCCAGCTCACCGCAGGGCTCCTACAATGAGCAGTTCTTC. It is translated as CASSPQGSYNEQFF.

This chain uses TRBV30 with TRBJ1-2; 7 bases fit TRBD1. Germline lookup yields CDR1 GTSNPN and CDR2 SVGIG (reference sequence). The CDR3 extends over 16 amino acids. The J segment lost 4 bases and the V segment lost 3 bases, leaving 14 bases of the junction unmatched. The CDR3 loop reads CAWSPSPQGLGYGYTF. CDR3 bases: TGTGCCTGGAGCCCCTCGCCACAGGGGCTTGGCTATGGCTACACCTTC.

This sequence joins TRBV25-1 and TRBJ2-7; D uncertain. V dropped 4 bases and J dropped 2 bases, with 15 bases sitting between them. CDR1 is MGHDK, CDR2 SYGVNS, per germline. CDR3 length: 15 residues. Here the CDR3 DNA reads TGTGCCAGCAGTGCCCAACGGCGGAATCCCTACGAGCAGTACTTC. Its translation is CASSAQRRNPYEQYF.

This clone was seen a single time. This sequence joins TRBV7-2 and TRBJ2-5, with D perhaps TRBD2 (6 bases). The CDR3 is made up of 14 amino acids. Trimming removed 3 bases from V and 5 bases from J, with 13 bases in between. Germline CDR1 and CDR2: SGHTA and FQGNSA. This chain's CDR3 is CASSLWGERETQYF. For the CDR3, the DNA is TGTGCCAGCAGCTTGTGGGGGGAACGGGAGACCCAGTACTTC. Using reference TRBV7-2 and TRBJ2-5 for the parts outside the CDR3, the full variable domain is GAGVSQSPSNKVTEKGKDVELRCDPISGHTALYWYRQSLGQGLEFLIYFQGNSAPDKSGLPSDRFSAERTGGSVSTLTIQRTQQEDSAVYLCASSLWGERETQYFGPGTRLLVL.

The chain links TRBV11-2 to TRBJ1-5; D is ambiguous. CDR3 length equals 14 residues. From germline, CDR1 is SGHAT and CDR2 FQNNGV. V shed 3 bases and J shed 2 bases, with 8 bases lying between them. The CDR3 DNA is TGTGCCAGCAGCTTTCTGGGCGGCAATCAGCCCCAGCATTTT. As protein: CASSFLGGNQPQHF. The entire variable domain, with the rest obtained from reference TRBV11-2 and TRBJ1-5, is as follows: EAGVAQSPRYKIIEKRQSVAFWCNPISGHATLYWYQQILGQGPKLLIQFQNNGVVDDSQLPKDRFSAERLKGVDSTLKIQPAKLEDSAVYLCASSFLGGNQPQHFGDGTRLSIL.

This clone was found once. The chain employs TRBV18 and TRBJ1-4, with 7 bases that match TRBD1. This CDR3 spans 13 amino acids. Germline trimming cut 4 bases from V and 7 bases from J; bases unmatched to any gene: 3. Germline assignment: CDR1 KGHSH and CDR2 LQKENI. CDR3 amino acids: CASSQGAGEKLFF. CDR3 DNA: TGTGCCAGCTCACAGGGGGCAGGTGAAAAACTGTTTTTT.

The genes are TRBV19 and TRBJ1-5, with 8 bases that match TRBD1. CDR3 length: 14 residues. V was pared by 7 bases and J by 3 bases, with 5 bases of the junction left unmatched. CDR1 LNHDA and CDR2 SQIVND come from the germline V gene (reference sequence). The CDR3 loop reads CASTTDRVNQPQHF. CDR3 in DNA: TGTGCCAGTACCACGGACAGGGTCAATCAGCCCCAGCATTTT.

The gene calls are TRBV18 and TRBJ2-2, with a tentative D call TRBD2 (5 bases). Germline V lookup: CDR1 KGHSH, CDR2 LQKENI. V was trimmed by 5 bases and J by 4 bases, leaving 14 bases between them. The CDR3 contains 15 residues. CDR3 in DNA: TGTGCCAGCTCAAGGGCCAACGGGGTCACCGGGGAGCTGTTTTTT. It is translated as CASSRANGVTGELFF.

J is TRBJ1-3 and V is TRBV30; D is undetermined. The V end was cut by 0 bases, the J end by 0 bases, with 6 bases between. Germline lookup yields CDR1 GTSNPN and CDR2 SVGIG (reference sequence). The CDR3 sequence is 14 residues long. DNA of the CDR3: TGTGCCTGGAGTGTGTGGGCCTCTGGAAACACCATATATTTT. Amino acid sequence: CAWSVWASGNTIYF.

V gene TRBV9 combines with J gene TRBJ2-1; 10 positions agree with TRBD1. Germline assignment: CDR1 SGDLS and CDR2 YYNGEE. V was clipped by 0 bases and J by 4 bases; unmatched bases: 1. The CDR3 runs to 15 residues. CDR3 residues: CASSVGDRGYNEQFF. For the CDR3, the DNA is TGTGCCAGCAGCGTAGGGGACAGGGGATACAATGAGCAGTTCTTC.

The rearrangement links TRBV28 to TRBJ1-2; a possible D gene is TRBD1 (6 bases). The V end lost 5 bases, the J end lost 8 bases, and 18 bases lay between the germline ends. The CDR3 runs 14 residues. Germline CDR1 reads MDHEN; CDR2 reads SYDVKM. The CDR3 is CASSPGHRAWGYTF. CDR3 nucleotides: TGTGCCAGCAGTCCGGGACATCGCGCCTGGGGCTACACCTTC.

The gene calls are TRBV4-1 and TRBJ1-2, with 9 nucleotides matching TRBD1. Trimming cost V 2 bases and J 4 bases; bases outside gene matches: 5. The CDR3 runs 15 residues. Germline V gene sequence: CDR1 MGHRA, CDR2 YSYEKL. The CDR3 nucleotides are TGCGCCAGCAGCCAATCAGGGACAGGGCTCTATGGCTACACCTTC. Protein product: CASSQSGTGLYGYTF.

The chain links TRBV28 to TRBJ2-7; tentative D call: TRBD2 (5 bases). This CDR3 is 13 amino acids long. V gave up 0 bases and J gave up 4 bases, with 7 bases separating them. Germline CDR1 MDHEN, CDR2 SYDVKM. DNA of the CDR3: TGTGCCAGCAGTTTATGGGGAGAGTACGAGCAGTACTTC. Its protein product is CASSLWGEYEQYF.

The rearrangement joins TRBV29-1 to TRBJ2-1, with TRBD2 matching 12 bases. Unmatched junction bases numbered 9, after V lost 1 base and J lost 8 bases. This CDR3 is 16 amino acids long. Germline V CDR1 and CDR2: SQVTM, ANQGSEA. CDR3 in amino acids: CSVEGASGGALYEQFF. The CDR3 coding sequence is TGCAGCGTTGAAGGCGCTAGCGGGGGGGCCTTGTATGAGCAGTTCTTC.

The V gene is TRBV7-2, the J gene TRBJ1-1; maybe TRBD1 (6 bases). CDR3 length: 17 residues. Germline CDR1 reads SGHTA; CDR2 reads FQGNSA. V was shortened by 5 bases and J by 2 bases, with 21 bases between the two germline ends. As DNA, the CDR3 is TGTGCCAGCAGCCGCCGAACAGGGAATCGAGCTAACACTGAAGCTTTCTTT. Amino acid sequence: CASSRRTGNRANTEAFF.